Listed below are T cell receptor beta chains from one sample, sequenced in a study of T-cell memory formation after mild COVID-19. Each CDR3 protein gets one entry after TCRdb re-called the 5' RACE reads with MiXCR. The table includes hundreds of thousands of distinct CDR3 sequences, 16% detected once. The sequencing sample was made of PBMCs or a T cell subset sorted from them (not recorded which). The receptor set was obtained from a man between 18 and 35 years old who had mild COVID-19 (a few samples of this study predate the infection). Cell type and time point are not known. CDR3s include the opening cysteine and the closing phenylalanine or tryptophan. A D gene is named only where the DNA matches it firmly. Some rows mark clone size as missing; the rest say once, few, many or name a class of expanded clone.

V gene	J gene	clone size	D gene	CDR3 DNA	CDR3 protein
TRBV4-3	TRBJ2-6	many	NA	TGCGCCAGCAGCCAAGGTCCAGGGCACTCTGGGGCCAACGTCCTGACTTTC	CASSQGPGHSGANVLTF
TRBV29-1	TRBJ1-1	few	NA	TGCAGCGTTAAGGAGATGGGCACTGAAGCTTTCTTT	CSVKEMGTEAFF
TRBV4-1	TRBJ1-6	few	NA	TGCGCCAGCAGCCAAGGACCGGACAGAGCTTCACCCCTCCACTTT	CASSQGPDRASPLHF
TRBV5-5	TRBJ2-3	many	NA	TGTGCCAGCCACCGTGGGGGGACCGGGGATACGCAGTATTTT	CASHRGGTGDTQYF
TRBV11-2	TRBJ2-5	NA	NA	TGTGCCAGCAGCCACGGGAGAGGGTATCTTCGCGGCAGCCAAGAGACCCAGTACTTC	CASSHGRGYLRGSQETQYF
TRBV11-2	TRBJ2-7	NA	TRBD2	TGTGCCAGCAGCCCTCCCGCTAGCGGGCACTCCTACGAGCAGTACTTC	CASSPPASGHSYEQYF
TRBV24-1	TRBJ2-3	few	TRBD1	TGTGCCACCAGTGAACACGAACCAGGGACAGTCGGCGCAGATACGCAGTATTTT	CATSEHEPGTVGADTQYF
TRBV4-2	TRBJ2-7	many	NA	TGTGCCAGCAGCCAAGAGGTCCCAACCTACGAGCAGTACTTC	CASSQEVPTYEQYF
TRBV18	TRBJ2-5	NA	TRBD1	TGTGCCAGCTCACCACCCAGGGGGAGAATCCAAGAGACCCAGTACTTC	CASSPPRGRIQETQYF
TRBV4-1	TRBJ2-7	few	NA	TGCGCCAGCAGCCAATCGATCGCGGGGAGCGGGGAGCAGTACTTC	CASSQSIAGSGEQYF
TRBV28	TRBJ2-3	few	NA	TGTGCCAGCAGTCCACAGGGAAACCTTGGAGGCACAGATACGCAGTATTTT	CASSPQGNLGGTDTQYF
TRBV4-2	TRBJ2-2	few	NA	TGTGCCAGCAGCCAAGATTATCGGGGAAACACCGGGGAGCTGTTTTTT	CASSQDYRGNTGELFF
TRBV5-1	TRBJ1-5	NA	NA	TGCGCCAGCAGCTACCTGCCAGGGATGCATCAGCCCCAGCATTTT	CASSYLPGMHQPQHF
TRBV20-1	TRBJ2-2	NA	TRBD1	TGCAGTGCCTCCGGGACAGAGAACACCGGGGAGCTGTTTTTT	CSASGTENTGELFF
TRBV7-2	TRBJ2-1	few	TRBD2	TGTGCCAGCAGCTCTAGACTAGCGGGGGGCCATGAGCAGTTCTTC	CASSSRLAGGHEQFF
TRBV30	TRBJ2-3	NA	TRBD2	TGTGCCTGTAGCGGGGGGGTCACAGATACGCAGTATTTT	CACSGGVTDTQYF
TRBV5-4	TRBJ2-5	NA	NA	TGTGCCAGCAGCGCGAACAGTGGGGCGCAAGAGACCCAGTACTTC	CASSANSGAQETQYF
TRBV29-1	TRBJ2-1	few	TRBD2	TGCAGCGTTCGTAGAGCGGGGGGTAATGAGCAGTTCTTC	CSVRRAGGNEQFF
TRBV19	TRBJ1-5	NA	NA	TGTGCCAGTAGTACCGGGACGGCGTGGGGGCCCCAGCATTTT	CASSTGTAWGPQHF
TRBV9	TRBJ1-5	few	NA	TGTGCCAGCGGGAAGGGGCTCAATCAGCCCCAGCATTTT	CASGKGLNQPQHF
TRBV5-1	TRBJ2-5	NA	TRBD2	TGCGCCACCCGAAGGGGCGGGGGCCAAGAGACCCAGTACTTC	CATRRGGGQETQYF
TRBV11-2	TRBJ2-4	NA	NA	TGTGCCAGCAGCTCAAGCGGGCGTCGGTACATTCAGTACTTC	CASSSSGRRYIQYF
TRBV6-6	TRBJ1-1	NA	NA	TGTGCCAGCAGACCACAGGGGAACACTGAAGCTTTCTTT	CASRPQGNTEAFF
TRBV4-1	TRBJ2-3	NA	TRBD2	TGCGCCAGCAGCCAAGGGGGGAGGGGAGATACGCAGTATTTT	CASSQGGRGDTQYF
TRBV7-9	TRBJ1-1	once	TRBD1	TGTGCCAGCAGCGAAGGACAGGGAACTTCGGCTTTCTTT	CASSEGQGTSAFF
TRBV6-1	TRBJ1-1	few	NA	TGTGCCAGTGGGGATCAGTTGAACACTGAAGCTTTCTTT	CASGDQLNTEAFF
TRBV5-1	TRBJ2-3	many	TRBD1	TGCGCCAGCAGCCAGGGGGTAGGGAGCGGCGATACGCAGTATTTT	CASSQGVGSGDTQYF
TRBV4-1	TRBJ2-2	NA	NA	TGCGCCAGCAGCCAAGTGGGGGTCGGCGGGGAGCTGTTTTTT	CASSQVGVGGELFF
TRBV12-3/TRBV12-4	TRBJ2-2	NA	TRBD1	TGTGCCAGCGGGAGAGAGGGGGCAAGGAACACCGGGGAGCTGTTTTTT	CASGREGARNTGELFF
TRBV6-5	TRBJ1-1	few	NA	TGTGCCAGCAGGAGGGTGGTGGGCCCCTACGAAGCTTTCTTT	CASRRVVGPYEAFF
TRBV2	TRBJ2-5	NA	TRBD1	TGTGCCAGCAGTGCTCGGACAGGGGCCCGCGGGAAGACCCAGTACTTC	CASSARTGARGKTQYF
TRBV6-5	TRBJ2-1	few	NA	TGTGCCAGCAGATCAACCGGGACTGCCTCCTACAATGAGCAGTTCTTC	CASRSTGTASYNEQFF
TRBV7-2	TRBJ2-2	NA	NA	TGTGCCAGCAGCCCCCCCCTTCGATTCTACACCGGGGAGCTGTTTTTT	CASSPPLRFYTGELFF
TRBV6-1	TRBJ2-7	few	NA	TGTGCCAGCAAGTGGGGAGTCCAGTACGAGCAGTACTTC	CASKWGVQYEQYF
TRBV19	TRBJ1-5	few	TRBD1	TGTGCCAGTAGCCCTCTGACAGGGAGAAGGGGACAGCCCCAGCATTTT	CASSPLTGRRGQPQHF
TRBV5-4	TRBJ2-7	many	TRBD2	TGTGCCAGCAGCTTCGGGGGGGCGGATAGCGAGCAGTACTTC	CASSFGGADSEQYF
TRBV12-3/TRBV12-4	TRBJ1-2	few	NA	TGTGCCAGCACCTCGCGAGGGGCCAACTATGGCTACACCTTC	CASTSRGANYGYTF
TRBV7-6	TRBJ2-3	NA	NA	TGTGCCAGCAGCTTAGGAGGTAGCGTCGGCACAGATACGCAGTATTTT	CASSLGGSVGTDTQYF
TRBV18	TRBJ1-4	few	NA	TGTGCCAGCCCAAGACACGTCGGGGAAAAACTGTTTTTT	CASPRHVGEKLFF
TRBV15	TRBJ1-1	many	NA	TGTGCCACCAGCAGAGACCTGAACACTGAAGCTTTCTTT	CATSRDLNTEAFF
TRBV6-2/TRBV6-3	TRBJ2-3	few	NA	TGTGCCAGCAGTTCATCCAGCGGTCGGGTAGATACGCAGTATTTT	CASSSSSGRVDTQYF
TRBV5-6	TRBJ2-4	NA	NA	TGTGCCAGCAGGTCTCGGAGTGGTACTATAGCCAAAAACATTCAGTACTTC	CASRSRSGTIAKNIQYF
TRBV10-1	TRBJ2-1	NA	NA	TGCGCCAGCAGCTCTGGATACAATGAGCAGTTCTTC	CASSSGYNEQFF
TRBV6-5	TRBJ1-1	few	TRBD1	TGTGCCAGCAGTTCAGGGGGTAACAAGAACACTGAAGCTTTCTTT	CASSSGGNKNTEAFF
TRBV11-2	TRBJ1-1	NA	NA	TGTGCCAGCAGCTTAGTAAAAGACACTGAAGCTTTCTTT	CASSLVKDTEAFF
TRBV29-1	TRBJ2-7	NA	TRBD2	TGCAGCGTTGGGAGCGGGGGGGTAGGCTACGAGCAGTACTTC	CSVGSGGVGYEQYF
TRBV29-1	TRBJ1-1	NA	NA	TGCAGCACTCGAAGGGGATTAATGAACACTGAAGCTTTCTTT	CSTRRGLMNTEAFF
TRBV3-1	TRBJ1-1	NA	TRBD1	TGTGCCAGCAGCCTACCGGGACAGGGGGCTTCTGAAGCTTTCTTT	CASSLPGQGASEAFF
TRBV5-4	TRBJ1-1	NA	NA	TGTGCCAGCAGCGGGGGAAACACTGAAGCTTTCTTT	CASSGGNTEAFF
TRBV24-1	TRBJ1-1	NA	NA	TGTGCCACCAGTGAGACAGGACTTGAAGCTTTCTTT	CATSETGLEAFF
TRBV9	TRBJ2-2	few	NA	TGTGCCAGCAGCGTAGTAATCGGGGAGCTGTTTTTT	CASSVVIGELFF